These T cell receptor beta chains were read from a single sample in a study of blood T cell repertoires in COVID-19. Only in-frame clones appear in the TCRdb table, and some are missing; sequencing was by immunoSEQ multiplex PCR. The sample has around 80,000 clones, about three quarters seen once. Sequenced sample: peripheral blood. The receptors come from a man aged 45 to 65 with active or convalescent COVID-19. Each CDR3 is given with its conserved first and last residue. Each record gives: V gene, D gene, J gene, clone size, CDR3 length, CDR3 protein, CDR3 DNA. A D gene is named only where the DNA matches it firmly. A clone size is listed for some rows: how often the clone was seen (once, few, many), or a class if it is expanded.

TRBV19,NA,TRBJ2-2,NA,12,CASTPYNGELFF,TGTGCCAGTACCCCATACAACGGGGAGCTGTTTTTT
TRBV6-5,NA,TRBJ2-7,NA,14,CASSYVAKGHEQYF,TGTGCCAGCAGTTACGTGGCCAAGGGGCACGAGCAGTACTTC
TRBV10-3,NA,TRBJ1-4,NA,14,CAIRETGLQEKLFF,TGTGCCATCAGAGAAACAGGGCTACAGGAAAAACTGTTTTTT
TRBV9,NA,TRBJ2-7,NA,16,CASSVGVGGGAYEQYF,TGTGCCAGCAGCGTAGGAGTGGGCGGGGGCGCATACGAGCAGTACTTC
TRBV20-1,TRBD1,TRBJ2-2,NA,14,CSASTRGRIGELFF,TGCAGTGCTAGTACCAGGGGGCGGATCGGGGAGCTGTTTTTT
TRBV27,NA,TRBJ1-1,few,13,CASRITGSTEAFF,TGTGCCAGCAGAATCACAGGGTCCACTGAAGCTTTCTTT
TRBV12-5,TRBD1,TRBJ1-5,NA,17,CASGLDWTGGSNQPQHF,TGTGCTAGTGGTTTGGACTGGACAGGGGGTAGCAATCAGCCCCAGCATTTT
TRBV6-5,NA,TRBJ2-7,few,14,CASIITPGNYEQYF,TGTGCCAGCATCATCACCCCAGGGAACTACGAGCAGTACTTC
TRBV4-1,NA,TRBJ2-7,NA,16,CASSQTGEGGYYEQYF,TGCGCCAGCAGCCAAACTGGGGAAGGGGGTTACTACGAGCAGTACTTC
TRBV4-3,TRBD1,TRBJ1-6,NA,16,CASSPSHRGYNSPLHF,TGCGCCAGCAGTCCTAGCCACAGGGGTTATAATTCACCCCTCCACTTT
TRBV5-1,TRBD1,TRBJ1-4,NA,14,CASSMGRGREKLFF,TGCGCCAGCAGCATGGGGAGGGGGCGAGAAAAACTGTTTTTT
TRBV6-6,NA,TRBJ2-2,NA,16,CASSYPQGSTPGELFF,TGTGCCAGCAGTTACCCCCAGGGAAGTACGCCCGGGGAGCTGTTTTTT
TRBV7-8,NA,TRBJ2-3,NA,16,CASSFVLGGRTDTQYF,TGTGCCAGCAGCTTCGTATTGGGGGGGCGGACAGATACGCAGTATTTT
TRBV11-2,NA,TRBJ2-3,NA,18,CASSLRVGGGGSTDTQYF,TGTGCCAGCAGCTTAAGAGTAGGGGGCGGGGGGTCCACAGATACGCAGTATTTT
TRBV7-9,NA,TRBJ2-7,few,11,CASSLGAEQYF,TGTGCCAGCAGCTTAGGGGCGGAGCAGTACTTC
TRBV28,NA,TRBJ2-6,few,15,CASSLLRSGANVLTF,TGTGCCAGCAGCCTGCTGCGGTCTGGGGCCAACGTCCTGACTTTC
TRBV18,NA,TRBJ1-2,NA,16,CASSPDGGTLGIGYTF,TGTGCCAGCTCACCCGACGGAGGGACCCTTGGCATTGGCTACACCTTC
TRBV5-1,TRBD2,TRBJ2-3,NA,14,CASTPGGSTDTQYF,TGCGCCAGCACTCCGGGGGGAAGCACAGATACGCAGTATTTT
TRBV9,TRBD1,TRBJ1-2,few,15,CASSVAEDRGLGYTF,TGTGCCAGCAGCGTAGCCGAGGACAGGGGGCTCGGCTACACCTTC
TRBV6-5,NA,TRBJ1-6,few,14,CASSSQGPASPLHF,TGTGCCAGCAGTTCCCAGGGGCCGGCTTCACCCCTCCACTTT
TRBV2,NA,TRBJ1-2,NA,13,CASSDRENYGYTF,TGTGCCAGCAGTGACCGGGAGAACTATGGCTACACCTTC
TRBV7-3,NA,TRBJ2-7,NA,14,CASSLGAGAYEQYF,TGTGCCAGCAGCTTGGGAGCAGGGGCCTACGAGCAGTACTTC
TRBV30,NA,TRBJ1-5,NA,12,CAWEQGNQPQHF,TGTGCCTGGGAACAGGGAAATCAGCCCCAGCATTTT
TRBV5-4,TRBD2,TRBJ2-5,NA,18,CASSLGRSSGGESGTQYF,TGTGCCAGCAGCTTGGGGAGGAGTAGCGGGGGGGAGTCAGGGACCCAGTACTTC
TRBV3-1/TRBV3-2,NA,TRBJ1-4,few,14,CASSQSGLNEKLFF,TGTGCCAGCAGCCAATCAGGACTCAATGAAAAACTGTTTTTT
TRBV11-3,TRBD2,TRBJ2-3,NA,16,CASSLGASGETDTQYF,TGTGCCAGCAGCTTAGGGGCTAGCGGGGAAACAGATACGCAGTATTTT
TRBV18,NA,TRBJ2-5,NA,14,CASSPLRGLETQYF,TGTGCCAGCTCACCACTTCGCGGGTTGGAGACCCAGTACTTC
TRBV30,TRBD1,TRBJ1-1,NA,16,CAWSPTGGPSDDEAFF,TGTGCCTGGAGTCCGACAGGGGGCCCTTCTGATGATGAAGCTTTCTTT
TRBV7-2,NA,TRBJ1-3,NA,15,CASSSQGLSGNTIYF,TGTGCCAGCAGTTCGCAGGGCCTGAGTGGAAACACCATATATTTT
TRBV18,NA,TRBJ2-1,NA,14,CASSPSTGRGEQFF,TGTGCCAGCTCACCTTCGACAGGCCGAGGGGAGCAGTTCTTC
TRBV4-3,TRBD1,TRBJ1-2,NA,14,CASRGDRGIHGYTF,TGCGCCAGCAGGGGGGACAGGGGAATCCATGGCTACACCTTC
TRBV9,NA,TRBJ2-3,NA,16,CASSADGLGGLDTQYF,TGTGCCAGCAGCGCAGACGGGCTGGGGGGGCTGGATACGCAGTATTTT
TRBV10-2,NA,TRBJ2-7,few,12,CASSETDYEQYF,TGCGCCAGCAGTGAGACAGACTACGAGCAGTACTTC
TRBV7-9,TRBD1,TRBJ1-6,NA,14,CASTRDSKASPLHF,TGTGCCAGCACCCGGGACAGCAAAGCTTCACCCCTCCACTTT
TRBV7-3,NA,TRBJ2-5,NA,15,CASSLGGRPEETQYF,TGTGCCAGCAGCTTAGGCGGTCGGCCCGAGGAGACCCAGTACTTC
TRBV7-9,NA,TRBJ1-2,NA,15,CASSLQAGSNYGYTF,TGTGCCAGCAGCCTACAAGCGGGTTCTAACTATGGCTACACCTTC
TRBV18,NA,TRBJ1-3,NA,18,CASSPPGPGLAGGNTIYF,TGTGCCAGCTCACCACCCGGTCCCGGGCTCGCAGGGGGAAACACCATATATTTT
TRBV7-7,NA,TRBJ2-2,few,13,CAIPGENTGELFF,TGTGCTATCCCGGGAGAGAACACCGGGGAGCTGTTTTTT
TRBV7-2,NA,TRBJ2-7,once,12,CASSLQGYEQYF,TGTGCCAGCAGCTTACAGGGCTACGAGCAGTACTTC
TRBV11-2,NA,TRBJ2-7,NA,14,CASREQGTPYEQYF,TGTGCCAGCAGGGAACAGGGAACTCCCTACGAGCAGTACTTC
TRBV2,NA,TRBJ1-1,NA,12,CASMGARAEAFF,TGTGCCAGCATGGGGGCCAGGGCTGAAGCTTTCTTT
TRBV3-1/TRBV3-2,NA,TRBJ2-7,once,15,CASSQDTSGAYEQYF,TGTGCCAGCAGCCAAGACACCTCCGGGGCCTACGAGCAGTACTTC
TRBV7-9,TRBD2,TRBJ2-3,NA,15,CASSFGASGGNTQYF,TGTGCCAGCAGCTTCGGGGCTAGCGGGGGCAATACGCAGTATTTT
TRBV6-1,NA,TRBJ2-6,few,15,CASSDGGRWANVLTF,TGTGCCAGCAGTGACGGGGGGCGGTGGGCCAACGTCCTGACTTTC
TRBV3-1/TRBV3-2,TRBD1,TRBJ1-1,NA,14,CASSLGQANTEAFF,TGTGCCAGCAGTCTAGGACAGGCGAACACTGAAGCTTTCTTT
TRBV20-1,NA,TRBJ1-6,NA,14,CSASGHGGNSPLHF,TGCAGTGCTAGTGGGCATGGGGGGAATTCACCCCTCCACTTT
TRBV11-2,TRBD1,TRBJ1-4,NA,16,CASSRGPGQANEKLFF,TGTGCCAGCAGTAGGGGTCCGGGACAGGCTAATGAAAAACTGTTTTTT
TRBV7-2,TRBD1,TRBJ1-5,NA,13,CASSSQGDQPQHF,TGTGCCAGCAGCTCACAGGGGGATCAGCCCCAGCATTTT
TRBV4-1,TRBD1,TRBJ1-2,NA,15,CASSQVQGVEYGYTF,TGCGCCAGCAGCCAAGTACAGGGGGTAGAGTATGGCTACACCTTC
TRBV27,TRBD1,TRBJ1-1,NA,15,CASSPHTGGNTEAFF,TGTGCCAGCAGTCCCCATACAGGGGGGAACACTGAAGCTTTCTTT
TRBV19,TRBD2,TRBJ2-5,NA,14,CASRRGEAQETQYF,TGTGCCAGCCGGCGGGGGGAGGCCCAAGAGACCCAGTACTTC
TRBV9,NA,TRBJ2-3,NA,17,CASSVARPLPSTDTQYF,TGTGCCAGCAGCGTAGCTAGACCTCTTCCTAGCACAGATACGCAGTATTTT
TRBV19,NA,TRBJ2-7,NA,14,CASSIIDRAYEQYF,TGTGCCAGTAGTATTATCGACAGAGCCTACGAGCAGTACTTC
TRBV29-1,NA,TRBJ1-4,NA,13,CSVRPHLSEKLFF,TGCAGCGTCCGTCCCCATCTCAGTGAAAAACTGTTTTTT
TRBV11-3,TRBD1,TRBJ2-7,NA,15,CASSPGTGSSYEQYF,TGTGCCAGCAGCCCCGGGACAGGGAGCTCCTACGAGCAGTACTTC